This TCR beta chain was captured by sequencing in a study of beta chain features in type 1 diabetes. Overall study findings and caveats: Among type 1 diabetes patients, VDJ junctions had fewer insertions and more deletions. Comparison showed that naive, central memory and Treg TCRB repertoires appeared more similar among patients than among healthy donors.

Deletions cut 5 bases from V and 6 bases from J, with 14 bases between. The CDR3 totals 14 residues. Germline-derived CDR1 and CDR2 are MNHNY and SVGAGI (reference sequence). Investigators reverse transcribed all isolated RNA, so they sequenced expressed TCRB transcripts. Libraries were prepared by immunoSEQ multiplex PCR; TCRdb keeps only in-frame clonotypes and omits some of them. The sample includes under 900,000 clones, about a sixth seen only once; the top ten take around 0.02%. Of note for this clone: What it recognizes is unknown.

A CD45RO/CCR7/CD25/CD127/CD95/CD27 panel sorted naive, central memory, regulatory and stem cell-like memory CD4+ cells. The purity of all sorted populations exceeded 98%. The source material was naive CD4+ T cells from blood. This chain joins TRBV6-6 and TRBJ1-5; D gene unclear. This TCR derives from a woman aged 18-30 years in good health. The CDR3 nucleotides are TGTGCCAGCAGTCTCGATTCGAGGCGTCAGCCCCAGCATTTT. Encoded protein: CASSLDSRRQPQHF.